This T cell receptor (beta chain) was documented in a study of blood T cell repertoires in COVID-19. At the level of the study: COVID-19 samples from acute and convalescent phases originated in the United States, Italy and Spain. PBMCs, B-cell-depleted T cells, or T cells provided the cDNA or gDNA that made up the material.

The germline V gene encodes CDR1 SGHRS and CDR2 YFSETQ. V was shortened by 4 bases and J by 6 bases, with 25 bases between the two germline ends. The CDR3 covers 17 residues. Methods used by the authors: Amplified reference gene primers provided the basis for estimating nucleated cell counts. Clones were sequenced by immunoSEQ multiplex PCR, and TCRdb holds only the in-frame ones, with some missing. The D gene and trimming were derived from the DNA, and the V and J assignments and clone size from that table. Of around 250,000 clones detected, roughly nine tenths appear once; the ten largest clones hold 1.6%.

The receptor was derived from a woman in her sixties or seventies who had recovered from COVID-19. The rearrangement links TRBV5-1 to TRBJ1-2; no clear D gene. Sample: peripheral blood. The CDR3 loop is CASSPGSAASDLDGYTF. The CDR3 DNA sequence: TGCGCCAGCAGCCCGGGAAGCGCAGCCTCGGATTTAGATGGCTACACCTTC. Full variable domain (outside the CDR3, taken from reference TRBV5-1 and TRBJ1-2): KAGVTQTPRYLIKTRGQQVTLSCSPISGHRSVSWYQQTPGQGLQFLFEYFSETQRNKGNFPGRFSGRQFSNSRSEMNVSTLELGDSALYLCASSPGSAASDLDGYTFGSGTRLTVV.